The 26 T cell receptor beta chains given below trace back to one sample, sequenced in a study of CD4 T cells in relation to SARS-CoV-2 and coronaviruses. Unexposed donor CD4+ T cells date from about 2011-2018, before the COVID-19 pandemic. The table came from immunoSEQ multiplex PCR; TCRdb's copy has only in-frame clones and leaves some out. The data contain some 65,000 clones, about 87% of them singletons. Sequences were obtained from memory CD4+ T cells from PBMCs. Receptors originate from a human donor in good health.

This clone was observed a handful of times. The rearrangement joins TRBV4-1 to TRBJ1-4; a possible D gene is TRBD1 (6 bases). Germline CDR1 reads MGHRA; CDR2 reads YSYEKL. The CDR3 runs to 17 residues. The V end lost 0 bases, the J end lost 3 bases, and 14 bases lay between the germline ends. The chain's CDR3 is CASSQDGAGAPNEKLFF. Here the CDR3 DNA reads TGCGCCAGCAGCCAAGATGGCGCAGGGGCACCTAATGAAAAACTGTTTTTT.

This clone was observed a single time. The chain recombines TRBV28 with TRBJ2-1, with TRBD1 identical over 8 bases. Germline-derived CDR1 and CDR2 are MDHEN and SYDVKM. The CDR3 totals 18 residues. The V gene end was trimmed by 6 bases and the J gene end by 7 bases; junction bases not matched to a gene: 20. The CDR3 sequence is CASSSAIFGTGGGNEQFF. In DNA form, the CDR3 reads TGTGCCAGCAGCTCCGCTATATTCGGGACAGGAGGCGGGAATGAGCAGTTCTTC.

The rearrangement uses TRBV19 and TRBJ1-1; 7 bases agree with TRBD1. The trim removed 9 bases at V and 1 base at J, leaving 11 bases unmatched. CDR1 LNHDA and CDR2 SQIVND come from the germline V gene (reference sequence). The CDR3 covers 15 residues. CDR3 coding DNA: TGTGCCAGCCGCGACAGGGCAGGGGGGAACACTGAAGCTTTCTTT. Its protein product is CASRDRAGGNTEAFF.

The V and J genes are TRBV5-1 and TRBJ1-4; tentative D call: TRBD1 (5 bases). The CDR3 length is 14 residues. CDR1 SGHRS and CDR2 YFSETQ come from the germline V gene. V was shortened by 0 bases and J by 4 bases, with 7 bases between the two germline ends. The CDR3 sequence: CASSLGGDNEKLFF. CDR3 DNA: TGCGCCAGCAGCTTGGGAGGGGATAATGAAAAACTGTTTTTT.

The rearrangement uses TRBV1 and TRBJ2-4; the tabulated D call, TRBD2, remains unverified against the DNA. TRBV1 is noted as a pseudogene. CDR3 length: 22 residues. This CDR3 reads CTSATQFTSGRAAYLAKNIQYF. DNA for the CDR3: TGCACCAGCGCTACTCAGTTCACTAGCGGGAGGGCTGCTTATCTAGCCAAAAACATTCAGTACTTC.

CDR3 nucleotide sequence: TGTGCCAGCAGCCCACGGACAGGGTCGGGGAGGGATACGCAGTATTTT. Translation: CASSPRTGSGRDTQYF. The chain uses TRBV7-3 and TRBJ2-3; 8 bases map to TRBD1. The V and J ends lost 5 bases and 6 bases, in that order; junction bases with no gene match: 13. This CDR3 spans 16 amino acids. In germline, CDR1 is SGHTA, CDR2 FQGTGA.

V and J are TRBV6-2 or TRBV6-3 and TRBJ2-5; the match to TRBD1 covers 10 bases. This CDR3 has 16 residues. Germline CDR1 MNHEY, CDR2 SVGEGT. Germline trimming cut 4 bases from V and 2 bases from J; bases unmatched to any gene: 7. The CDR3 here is CASSLRTGGYQETQYF. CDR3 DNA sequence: TGTGCCAGCAGTTTAAGGACAGGGGGATATCAAGAGACCCAGTACTTC.

Here the CDR3 reads CASSPPVLTDTQYF. As DNA, the CDR3 is TGTGCCAGCTCACCACCGGTGCTCACAGATACGCAGTATTTT. V and J are TRBV18 and TRBJ2-3; D is undetermined. Trimming cost V 0 bases and J 2 bases, with 6 bases left between them. The germline CDR1 and CDR2 sequences are KGHSH and LQKENI. The CDR3 totals 14 residues. Supplemented by reference TRBV18 and TRBJ2-3, the full variable domain reads NAGVMQNPRHLVRRRGQEARLRCSPMKGHSHVYWYRQLPEEGLKFMVYLQKENIIDESGMPKERFSAEFPKEGPSILRIQQVVRGDSAAYFCASSPPVLTDTQYFGPGTRLTVL.

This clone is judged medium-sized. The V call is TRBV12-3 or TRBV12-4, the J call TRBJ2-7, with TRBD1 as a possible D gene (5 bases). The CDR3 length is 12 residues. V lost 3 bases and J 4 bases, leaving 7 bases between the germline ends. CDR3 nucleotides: TGTGCCAGCAGTTTCGCAGGGTACGAGCAGTACTTC. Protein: CASSFAGYEQYF.

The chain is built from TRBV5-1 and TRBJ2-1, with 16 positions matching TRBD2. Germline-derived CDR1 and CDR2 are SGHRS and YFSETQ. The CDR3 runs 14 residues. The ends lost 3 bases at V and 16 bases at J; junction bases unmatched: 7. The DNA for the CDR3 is TGCGCCAGCAGCTGGGGGACTAGCGGGGGGGCCAGCTTCTTC. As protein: CASSWGTSGGASFF.

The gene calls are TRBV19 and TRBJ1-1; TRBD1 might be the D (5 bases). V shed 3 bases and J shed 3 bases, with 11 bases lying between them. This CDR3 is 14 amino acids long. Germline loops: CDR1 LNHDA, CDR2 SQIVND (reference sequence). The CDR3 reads CASSILGGDTEAFF. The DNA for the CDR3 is TGTGCCAGTAGTATTTTGGGGGGGGACACTGAAGCTTTCTTT.

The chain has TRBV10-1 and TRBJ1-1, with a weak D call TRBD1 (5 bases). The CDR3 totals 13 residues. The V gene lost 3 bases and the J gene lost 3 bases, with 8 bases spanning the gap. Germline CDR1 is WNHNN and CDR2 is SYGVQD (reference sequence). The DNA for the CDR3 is TGCGCCAGCAGTGATGGGGGATACACTGAAGCTTTCTTT. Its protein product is CASSDGGYTEAFF.

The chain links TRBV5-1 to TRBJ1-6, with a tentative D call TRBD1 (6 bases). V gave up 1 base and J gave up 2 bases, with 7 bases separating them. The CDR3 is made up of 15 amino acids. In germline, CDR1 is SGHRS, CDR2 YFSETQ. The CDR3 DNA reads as TGCGCCAGCAGCTTGCAGGGGCCCTATAATTCACCCCTCCACTTT. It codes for CASSLQGPYNSPLHF.

The CDR3 DNA reads as TGTGCCATCCGAGCCGCTAGCGATGAGCAGTTCTTC. Its protein is CAIRAASDEQFF. V is TRBV24-1 and J is TRBJ2-1; maybe TRBD2 (6 bases). Trimming took 11 bases from V and 8 from J, leaving 15 bases between them. Germline V CDR1 and CDR2: KGHDR, SFDVKD. The CDR3 covers 12 residues.

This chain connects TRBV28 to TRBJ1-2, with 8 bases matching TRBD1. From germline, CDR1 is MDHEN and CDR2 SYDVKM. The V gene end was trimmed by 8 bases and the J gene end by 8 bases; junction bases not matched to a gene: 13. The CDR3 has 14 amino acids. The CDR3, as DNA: TGTGCCAGCGGTAGAGAAGGACAGGGCATCGGCTACACCTTC. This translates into CASGREGQGIGYTF.

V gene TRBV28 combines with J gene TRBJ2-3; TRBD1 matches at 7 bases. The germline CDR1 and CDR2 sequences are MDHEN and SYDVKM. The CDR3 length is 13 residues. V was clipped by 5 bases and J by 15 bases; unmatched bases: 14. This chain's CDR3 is CASSTSAGTEGYF. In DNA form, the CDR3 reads TGTGCCAGCAGTACATCGGCCGGGACAGAGGGCTATTTT.

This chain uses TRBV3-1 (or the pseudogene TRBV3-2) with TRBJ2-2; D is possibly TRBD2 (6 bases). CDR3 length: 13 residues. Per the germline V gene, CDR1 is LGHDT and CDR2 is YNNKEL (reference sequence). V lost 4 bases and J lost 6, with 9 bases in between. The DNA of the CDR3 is TGTGCCAGCAGCCTCACGGGGGCCGGGGAGCTGTTTTTT. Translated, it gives CASSLTGAGELFF.

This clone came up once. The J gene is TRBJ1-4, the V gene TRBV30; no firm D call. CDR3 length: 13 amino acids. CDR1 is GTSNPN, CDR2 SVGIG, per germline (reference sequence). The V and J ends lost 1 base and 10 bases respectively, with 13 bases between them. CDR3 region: CAWSEVGSAKLFF. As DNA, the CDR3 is TGTGCCTGGAGTGAGGTCGGATCAGCAAAACTGTTTTTT.

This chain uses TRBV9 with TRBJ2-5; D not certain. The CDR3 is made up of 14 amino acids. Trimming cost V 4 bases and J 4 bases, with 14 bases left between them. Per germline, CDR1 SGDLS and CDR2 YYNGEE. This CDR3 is CASSSGSWGETQYF. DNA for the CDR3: TGTGCCAGCAGCTCCGGAAGCTGGGGAGAGACCCAGTACTTC.

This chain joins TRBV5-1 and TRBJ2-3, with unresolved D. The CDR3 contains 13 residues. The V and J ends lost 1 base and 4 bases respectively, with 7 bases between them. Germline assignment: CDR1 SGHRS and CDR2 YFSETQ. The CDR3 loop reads CASSLRSADTQYF. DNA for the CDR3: TGCGCCAGCAGCTTGAGGTCCGCAGATACGCAGTATTTT.

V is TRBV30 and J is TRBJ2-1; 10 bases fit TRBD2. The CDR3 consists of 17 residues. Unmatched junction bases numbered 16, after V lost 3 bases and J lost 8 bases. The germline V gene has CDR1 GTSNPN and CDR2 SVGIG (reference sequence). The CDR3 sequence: CAWSRRVSGRALDEQFF. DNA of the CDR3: TGTGCCTGGAGCCGCCGAGTGAGCGGGAGGGCCTTAGATGAGCAGTTCTTC.

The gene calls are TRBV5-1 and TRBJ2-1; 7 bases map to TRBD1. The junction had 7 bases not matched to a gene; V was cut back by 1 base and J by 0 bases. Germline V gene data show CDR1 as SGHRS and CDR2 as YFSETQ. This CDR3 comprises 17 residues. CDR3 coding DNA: TGCGCCAGCAGCTTGTTTGGGACAGATGGCTCCTACAATGAGCAGTTCTTC. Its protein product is CASSLFGTDGSYNEQFF.

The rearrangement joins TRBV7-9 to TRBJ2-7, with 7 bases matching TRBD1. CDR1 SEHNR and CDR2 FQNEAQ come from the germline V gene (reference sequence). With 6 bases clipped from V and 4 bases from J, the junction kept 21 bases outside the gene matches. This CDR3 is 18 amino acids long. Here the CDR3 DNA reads TGTGCCAGCAGGTTCATGTTGGGGACCGGGACAGATCCTTACGAGCAGTACTTC. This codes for CASRFMLGTGTDPYEQYF.

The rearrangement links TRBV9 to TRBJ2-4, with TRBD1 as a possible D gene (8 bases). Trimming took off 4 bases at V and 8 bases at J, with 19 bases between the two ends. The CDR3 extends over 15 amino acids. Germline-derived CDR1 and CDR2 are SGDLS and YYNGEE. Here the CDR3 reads CASSPRSTGGDIQYF. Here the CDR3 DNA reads TGTGCCAGCAGCCCGAGGTCCACAGGGGGGGACATTCAGTACTTC.

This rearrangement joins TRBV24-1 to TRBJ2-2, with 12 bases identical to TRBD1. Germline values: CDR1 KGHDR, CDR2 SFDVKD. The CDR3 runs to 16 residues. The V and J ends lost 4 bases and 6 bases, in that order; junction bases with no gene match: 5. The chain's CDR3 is CATSDPGQGAAGELFF. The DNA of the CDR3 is TGTGCCACCAGTGACCCGGGACAGGGGGCCGCCGGGGAGCTGTTTTTT.

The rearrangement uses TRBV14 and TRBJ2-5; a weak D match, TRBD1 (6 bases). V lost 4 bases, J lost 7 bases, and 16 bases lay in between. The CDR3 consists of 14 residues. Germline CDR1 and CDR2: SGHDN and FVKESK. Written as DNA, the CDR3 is TGTGCCAGCAGCCCCACGGGACAAAGGGGGACCCAGTACTTC. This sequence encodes CASSPTGQRGTQYF.